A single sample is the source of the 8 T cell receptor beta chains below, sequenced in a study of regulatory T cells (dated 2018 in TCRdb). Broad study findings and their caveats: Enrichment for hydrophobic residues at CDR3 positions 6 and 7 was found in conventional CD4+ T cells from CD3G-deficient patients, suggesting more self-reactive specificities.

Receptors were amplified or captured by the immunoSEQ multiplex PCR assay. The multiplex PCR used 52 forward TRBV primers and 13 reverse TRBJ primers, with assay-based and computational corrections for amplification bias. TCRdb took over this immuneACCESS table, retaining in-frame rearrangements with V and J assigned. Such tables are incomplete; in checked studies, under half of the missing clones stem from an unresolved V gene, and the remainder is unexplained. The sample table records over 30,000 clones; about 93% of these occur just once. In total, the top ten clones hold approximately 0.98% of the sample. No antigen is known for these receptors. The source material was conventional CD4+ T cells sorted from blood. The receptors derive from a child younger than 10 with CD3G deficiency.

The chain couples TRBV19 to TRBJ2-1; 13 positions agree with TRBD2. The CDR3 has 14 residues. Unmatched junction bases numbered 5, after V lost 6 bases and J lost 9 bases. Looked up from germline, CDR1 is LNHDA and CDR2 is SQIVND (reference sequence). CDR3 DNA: TGTGCCAGTAGCAGGACTAGCGGGAGTAGTGAGCAGTTCTTC. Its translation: CASSRTSGSSEQFF.

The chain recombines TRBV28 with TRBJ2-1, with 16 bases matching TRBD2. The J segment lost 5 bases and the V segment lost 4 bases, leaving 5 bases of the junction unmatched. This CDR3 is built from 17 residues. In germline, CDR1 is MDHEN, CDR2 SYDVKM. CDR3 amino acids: CASSSPGLAGGHNEQFF. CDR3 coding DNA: TGTGCCAGCAGTTCACCGGGACTAGCGGGAGGGCACAATGAGCAGTTCTTC. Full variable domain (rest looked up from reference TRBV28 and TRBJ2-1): DVKVTQSSRYLVKRTGEKVFLECVQDMDHENMFWYRQDPGLGLRLIYFSYDVKMKEKGDIPEGYSVSREKKERFSLILESASTNQTSMYLCASSSPGLAGGHNEQFFGPGTRLTVL.

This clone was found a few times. CDR3 loop: CASSFGQGPGETQYF. The CDR3 coding sequence is TGTGCCAGCAGCTTTGGACAGGGGCCCGGAGAGACCCAGTACTTC. The chain links TRBV7-9 to TRBJ2-5, with 9 bases that match TRBD1. V shed 3 bases, J shed 4 bases, and the junction held 6 bases outside the gene matches. Germline assignment: CDR1 SEHNR and CDR2 FQNEAQ (reference sequence). The length of the CDR3 is 15 residues.

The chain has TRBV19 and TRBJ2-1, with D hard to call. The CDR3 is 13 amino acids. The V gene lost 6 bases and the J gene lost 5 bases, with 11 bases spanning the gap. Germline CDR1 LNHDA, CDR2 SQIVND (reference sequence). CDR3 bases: TGTGCCAGTAGCCGCCTGGGGAACAATGAGCAGTTCTTC. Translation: CASSRLGNNEQFF.

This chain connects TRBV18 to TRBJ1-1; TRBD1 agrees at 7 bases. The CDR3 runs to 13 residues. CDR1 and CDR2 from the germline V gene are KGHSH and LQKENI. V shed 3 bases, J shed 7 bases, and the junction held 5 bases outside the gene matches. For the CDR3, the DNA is TGTGCCAGCTCACCCCAGGGGGACGGTGAAGCTTTCTTT. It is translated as CASSPQGDGEAFF. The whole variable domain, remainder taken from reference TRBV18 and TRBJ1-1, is NAGVMQNPRHLVRRRGQEARLRCSPMKGHSHVYWYRQLPEEGLKFMVYLQKENIIDESGMPKERFSAEFPKEGPSILRIQQVVRGDSAAYFCASSPQGDGEAFFGQGTRLTVV.

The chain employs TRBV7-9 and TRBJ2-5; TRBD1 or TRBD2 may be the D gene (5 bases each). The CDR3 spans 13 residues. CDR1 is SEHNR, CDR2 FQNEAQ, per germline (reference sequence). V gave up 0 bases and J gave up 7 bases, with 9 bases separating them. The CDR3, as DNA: TGTGCCAGCAGCTTAGCAGGTGGGGGGACCCAGTACTTC. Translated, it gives CASSLAGGGTQYF.

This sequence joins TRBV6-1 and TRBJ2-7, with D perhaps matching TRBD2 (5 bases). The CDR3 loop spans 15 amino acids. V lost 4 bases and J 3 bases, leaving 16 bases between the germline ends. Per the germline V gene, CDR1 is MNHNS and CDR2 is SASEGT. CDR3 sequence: CASSGPPGSFYEQYF. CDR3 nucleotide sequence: TGTGCCAGCAGTGGACCTCCGGGATCCTTCTACGAGCAGTACTTC.

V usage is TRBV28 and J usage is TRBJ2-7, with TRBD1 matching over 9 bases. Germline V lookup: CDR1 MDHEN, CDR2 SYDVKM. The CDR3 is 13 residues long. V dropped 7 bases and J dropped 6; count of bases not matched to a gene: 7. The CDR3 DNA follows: TGTGCCAGCAAAAGGACAGGGGTATTCGAGCAGTACTTC. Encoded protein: CASKRTGVFEQYF.